This TCR beta chain derives from a study of T cell responses to AZD1222 COVID-19 vaccine (dated by TCRdb to about 2021). Concerning the study at large: AZD1222 recipients given second doses at about 4 weeks or at about 12 weeks were pooled, since spike-specific TCR depth and breadth were not found to differ between the two schedules. TCR sequencing was performed for about 250 trial participants, of whom 200 to 220 were given two doses of AZD1222 and around 26 were given two doses of MenACWY control vaccine. Trial participants were enrolled into age subgroups of 18-55, 56-69 and 70-plus years, which contained about 160, 30 and 59 TCR-sequenced participants, respectively. Broader findings and caveats from the paper: In the small 56-69-year group, the increase in depth fell short of significance, most likely because of low power. Epitopes outside the regions mutated in the B.1.351 and B.1.1.7 variants were reportedly recognized by nearly half of the unique spike-specific TCRs. The whole spike protein was spanned by vaccine-associated CD4 TCRs, and dominant responses were seen in regions 160-218 and 743-854. Conclusions about previously exposed vaccinees are limited, since just five or six AZD1222 recipients were seropositive for SARS-CoV-2 at baseline. Participants were mostly white British and included more females than males, and it was suggested by the authors that clonal diversity may have been underestimated. Spike-specific TCR breadth and depth rose significantly after two AZD1222 doses compared with day 0 and with MenACWY recipients. No day 14 peak-response samples were available, so repertoires were characterized only after the peak T cell response.

From the germline V gene, CDR1 is MGHDK and CDR2 is SYGVNS. The CDR3, from cysteine to phenylalanine, totals 11 residues. CDR3 DNA only is kept here, 33 bases in frame from base 1. Trimming takes 6 bases from V and 6 bases from J, and the germline ends sit 6 bases apart. About this clone itself: Its binding antigen is unknown. Base qualities were left out, and no much larger clone turns up one base away.

The CDR3 regions of human TCRbeta chains were analyzed by immunosequencing. The authors' analysis ran thus. Repertoire TCRs were matched against a reference library of SARS-CoV-2-specific TCRs generated with the MIRA antigen-specificity platform. Breadth was defined as the fraction of unique TCRs that were SARS-CoV-2-associated. Depth was defined as the fraction of total T cells that were SARS-CoV-2-associated. Each spike-specific TCR was assigned to its reactive spike region and to a CD4 or CD8 class using the MIRA data. Log10-transformed breadth and depth values were compared by one-way ANOVA with Sidak's multiple comparisons tests. Held by TCRdb, this immuneACCESS table contains in-frame sequences only and omits some clones. Under half of the omission traces to an unresolved V gene where checked; the cause of the rest is unknown. Clone size and the V and J calls come from that table; the DNA yielded D and trimming. The sample table shows some 170,000 clones, and approximately 92% are seen once. Jointly, the top ten make up approximately 2.5% of the sample.

The sample's time point label, decoded: baseline before first vaccination. Vaccinee samples were obtained from the UK trials COV001 and COV002, which included a single-blind randomized controlled phase 2/3 trial of AZD1222 (ChAdOx1 nCoV-19) in healthy adults. For TCRbeta chain sequencing, PBMC samples from trial participants were taken at day 0 and at day 28 after the second dose. In this chain, TRBV25-1 is recombined with TRBJ2-1, with an unclear D gene assignment. This specimen was peripheral blood, taken on day 0 of AZD1222 vaccination. The origin of this receptor is an adult in good health. The CDR3 here reads CASSTGNEQFF. In nucleotides, the sequence is TGTGCCAGCAGCACGGGCAATGAGCAGTTCTTC.